The next 4 T cell receptor beta chains were all read from a single sample in a study of shared clonotypes between healthy human individuals (dated by TCRdb to between 2020 and 2021). The library relied on the immunoSEQ multiplex PCR assay. What TCRdb holds here is the immuneACCESS table cut down to in-frame rearrangements. Part of the clones is not present; checked against another copy, under half of the missing clones reflect an unresolved V gene, and the others are unexplained. Counted in this sample were about 1.5 million clones; 95% to 99% of them appeared once. Together, the top ten hold 0.4% to 0.55% of the sample. The sample comprised naive CD4+ T cells sorted from blood. This specimen's cell subset or site label, per the study, means: CD45RA+ positively selected. These receptors originate from a man aged 25 to 45 in good health.

Comments on this clone: This same CDR3 is encoded by further DNA sequences in the sample. The genes are TRBV6-1 and TRBJ2-3; TRBD2 matches 14 bases. J lost 3 bases, V lost 2 bases, and 1 base had no gene match. The CDR3 spans 16 residues. Germline assignment: CDR1 MNHNS and CDR2 SASEGT. The CDR3 DNA is TGTGCCAGCAGTGAAAGGACTAGCGGGAGGACAGATACGCAGTATTTT. Protein sequence: CASSERTSGRTDTQYF.

The rearrangement links TRBV19 to TRBJ2-7, with 9 bases lining up with TRBD1. The length of the CDR3 is 15 residues. CDR1 and CDR2 from the germline V gene are LNHDA and SQIVND (reference sequence). Germline trimming cut 4 bases from V and 5 bases from J; bases unmatched to any gene: 9. The CDR3 DNA is TGTGCCAGTAGTACTCCGGGACAGGGCGGCGACGAGCAGTACTTC. Protein: CASSTPGQGGDEQYF.

Turning to this clone: One end of the junction is discordant with germline, which a read error may explain. The genes are TRBV5-5 and TRBJ1-5; 7 bases agree with TRBD1. CDR3 length: 13 residues. From germline, CDR1 is SGHKS and CDR2 YYEKEE (reference sequence). CDR3 amino acids: CASSWTGNHPQHF. The CDR3 DNA follows: TGTGCCAGCAGCTGGACAGGTAATCATCCCCAGCATTTT.

This chain connects TRBV6-5 to TRBJ1-1; 8 nucleotides line up with TRBD1. The CDR3 loop spans 15 amino acids. The J segment lost 1 base and the V segment lost 5 bases, leaving 6 bases of the junction unmatched. CDR1 MNHEY and CDR2 SVGAGI come from the germline V gene. This chain's CDR3 is CASSKPGQENTEAFF. CDR3 sequence (DNA): TGTGCCAGCAGTAAGCCGGGACAGGAGAACACTGAAGCTTTCTTT.